The clone carrying this T cell receptor beta chain was counted many times. Antigen unknown. V was pared by 1 base and J by 6 bases, with 4 bases between. CDR3 size: 12 residues. Germline CDR1 SEHNR, CDR2 FQNEAQ (reference sequence). The data were obtained in a study of T cells in Graves' hyperthyroidism and ophthalmopathy. Study information: Pretreatment peripheral blood was obtained at initial diagnosis. Overall study results and limits: Clonotypes that were expanded in thyroid above 0.001 mostly appeared in blood too. The model anticipated ophthalmopathy a median approximately six months pre-onset.

Template material for amplifying TCR beta CDR3 regions consisted of RNA transcripts. HTBI primers were used for first-round RT-PCR of the TCR CDR3. TCRdb ran MiXCR on the multiplex PCR reads and lists one entry per CDR3 protein. The sample lists 560,000 or so distinct CDR3 sequences; nearly 20% were seen once. The chain joins TRBV7-9 to TRBJ2-1; D uncertain. Sequenced input: blood. The TCR originated in a man aged 35-49 years with Graves' ophthalmopathy. The CDR3 nucleotides read TGTGCCAGCAGCTTAGTAAGCAATGAGCAGTTCTTC. As protein: CASSLVSNEQFF.